What follows is one TCR beta chain and its context. CDR3 length equals 18 residues. Trimming left V 10 bases short and J 0 bases short, with 25 bases between. Germline values: CDR1 MNHEY, CDR2 SMNVEV (reference sequence). Profiling relied on immunoSEQ multiplex PCR, and the TCRdb table lists in-frame clones only, not all of them. Seen here are 20,000 to 25,000 clones, 89% observed once, and the top ten hold 5.1%. This entry is derived from a study of graft-versus-host responses after intestinal transplantation. The sequences come from PBMCs, collected just over 64 days after intestinal transplantation. This TCR was sampled from a human patient who received an intestinal transplant, so some T cells may come from the graft donor. V usage is TRBV27 and J usage is TRBJ1-5; D is possibly TRBD1 (5 bases). The CDR3, as DNA: TGTGCCACCTCAAGTTTGGGTAGCTGGCAGGGTAGCAATCAGCCCCAGCATTTT. Its protein product is CATSSLGSWQGSNQPQHF.